The next 16 T cell receptor beta chains were all read from a single sample in a study of CXCR3-negative and CXCR3-positive naive CD8 T cells. The TRB cDNA libraries were prepared by 5' RACE with UMI labels. TCRdb re-called the 5' RACE reads and shows each CDR3 protein once, DNA omitted. In total, the table holds 130,000 to 150,000 distinct CDR3 sequences. Overall study findings and caveats: Naive CXCR3-positive cells had TRB CDR3s more hydrophobic than those of CXCR3-negative naive cells.

The antigens of these receptors remain unknown. Sequenced: naive CXCR3+ CD8+ T cells from blood. As to subset: CD45RO-CCR7+CD27+CD95- naive CD8+ T cells expressing CXCR3 (TNR3+). The receptors come from a human donor in good health. Some clones in this sample may be carry-over from other donors' samples.

The rearrangement links TRBV29-1 to TRBJ2-3; there is no DNA to check the TCRdb D call of TRBD1. Germline V gives CDR1 SQVTM, CDR2 ANQGSEA. The CDR3 spans 13 residues. CDR3: CSVEDQGTDTQYF.

J is TRBJ2-7 and V is TRBV6-6; without DNA, the TCRdb call of TRBD2 cannot be checked. The germline gives CDR1 MNHNY, CDR2 SVGAGI (reference sequence). This CDR3 is 15 amino acids long. CDR3 region: CASSSQLLARNEQYF.

The chain uses TRBV28 and TRBJ2-7; the TCRdb D gene call, TRBD1, has no DNA to confirm it. This CDR3 has 15 amino acids. Germline CDR1 MDHEN, CDR2 SYDVKM. The CDR3 loop reads CASSVTGGASYEQYF.

This chain connects TRBV14 to TRBJ2-7. This CDR3 comprises 14 residues. Germline values: CDR1 SGHDN, CDR2 FVKESK. The CDR3 loop reads CASSLTNTIYEQYF.

V gene TRBV15 combines with J gene TRBJ1-2. Germline V lookup: CDR1 LNHNV, CDR2 YYDKDF (reference sequence). The CDR3 spans 14 residues. CDR3 protein: CATSMQVSNYGYTF.

The chain joins TRBV7-6 to TRBJ2-5; TCRdb's assignment of TRBD2 cannot be checked, as there is no DNA. The germline gives CDR1 SGHVS, CDR2 FNYEAQ. The CDR3 has 14 amino acids. The CDR3 protein is CASSSPEGSETQYF.

The chain joins TRBV15 to TRBJ2-2. CDR3 length equals 12 residues. Germline assignment: CDR1 LNHNV and CDR2 YYDKDF (reference sequence). The CDR3 loop is CATSRLPGELFF. The full variable domain, with the rest looked up from reference TRBV15 and TRBJ2-2, is DAMVIQNPRYQVTQFGKPVTLSCSQTLNHNVMYWYQQKSSQAPKLLFHYYDKDFNNEADTPDNFQSRRPNTSFCFLDIRSPGLGDTAMYLCATSRLPGELFFGEGSRLTVL.

This chain links TRBV13 with TRBJ2-7; TCRdb designates TRBD1, a call that cannot be tested without DNA. The germline CDR1 and CDR2 sequences are PRHDT and FYEKMQ (reference sequence). The length of the CDR3 is 14 residues. The CDR3 loop reads CASSYGTGVYEQYF. Using reference TRBV13 and TRBJ2-7 for the parts outside the CDR3, the full variable domain is AAGVIQSPRHLIKEKRETATLKCYPIPRHDTVYWYQQGPGQDPQFLISFYEKMQSDKGSIPDRFSAQQFSDYHSELNMSSLELGDSALYFCASSYGTGVYEQYFGPGTRLTVT.

The chain links TRBV5-1 to TRBJ2-7. Per the germline V gene, CDR1 is SGHRS and CDR2 is YFSETQ. The CDR3 has 11 amino acids. CDR3 region: CASSLGNEQYF. Full variable domain (outside the CDR3, taken from reference TRBV5-1 and TRBJ2-7): KAGVTQTPRYLIKTRGQQVTLSCSPISGHRSVSWYQQTPGQGLQFLFEYFSETQRNKGNFPGRFSGRQFSNSRSEMNVSTLELGDSALYLCASSLGNEQYFGPGTRLTVT.

This chain connects TRBV12-3 or TRBV12-4 to TRBJ1-5. CDR3 length equals 14 residues. The CDR3 reads CASTEDMSNQPQHF.

The gene calls are TRBV7-8 and TRBJ2-3; TCRdb outputs TRBD2, but without DNA this stays unchecked. The CDR3 length is 18 residues. The germline gives CDR1 SGHVS, CDR2 FQNEAQ. Here the CDR3 reads CASRSREGSRPSTDTQYF.

The chain carries TRBV6-5 and TRBJ1-3; TCRdb designates TRBD1, a call that cannot be tested without DNA. Germline values: CDR1 MNHEY, CDR2 SVGAGI. The CDR3 is 14 amino acids. CDR3 loop: CASRAEGYGNTIYF.

This sequence joins TRBV29-1 and TRBJ1-2; TCRdb lists TRBD1, though no DNA is available to test this call. Germline values: CDR1 SQVTM, CDR2 ANQGSEA. The CDR3 is 12 amino acids. This CDR3 reads CSVPNGGGRYTF.

This chain uses TRBV28 with TRBJ2-7; TCRdb returns TRBD1, unconfirmable since there is no DNA. The length of the CDR3 is 15 residues. From germline, CDR1 is MDHEN and CDR2 SYDVKM. The CDR3 spells CANAPGTGGSYEQYF.

The chain is built from TRBV12-3 or TRBV12-4 and TRBJ2-1; TCRdb designates TRBD2, a call that cannot be tested without DNA. The CDR3 runs to 15 residues. The CDR3 loop reads CASSVGTSGGNEQFF.

The rearrangement links TRBV4-3 to TRBJ2-7; TCRdb names TRBD1, which stays unverified in the absence of DNA. This CDR3 is built from 14 residues. In germline, CDR1 is LGHNA, CDR2 YSLEER. CDR3 region: CASSQDSGDYEQYF.